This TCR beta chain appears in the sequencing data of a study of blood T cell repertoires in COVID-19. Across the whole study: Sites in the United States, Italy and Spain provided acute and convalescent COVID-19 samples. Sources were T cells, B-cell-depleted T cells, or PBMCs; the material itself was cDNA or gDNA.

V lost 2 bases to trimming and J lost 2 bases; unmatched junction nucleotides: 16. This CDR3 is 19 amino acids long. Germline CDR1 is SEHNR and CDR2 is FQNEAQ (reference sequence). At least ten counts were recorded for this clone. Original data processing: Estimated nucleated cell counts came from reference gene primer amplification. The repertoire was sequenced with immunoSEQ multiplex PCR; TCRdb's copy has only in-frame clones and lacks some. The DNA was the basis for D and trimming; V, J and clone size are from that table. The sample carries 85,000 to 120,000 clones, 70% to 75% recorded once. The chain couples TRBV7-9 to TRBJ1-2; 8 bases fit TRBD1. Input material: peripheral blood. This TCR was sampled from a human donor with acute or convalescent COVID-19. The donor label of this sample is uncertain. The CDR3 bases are TGTGCCAGCAGCTTACTCCCTGCCAAACTTCGGACAGGGAACTATGGCTACACCTTC. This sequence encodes CASSLLPAKLRTGNYGYTF.